This T cell receptor (beta chain) came from a study of memory CD4+ T cells and cytomegalovirus serostatus. Sequencing used immunoSEQ multiplex PCR; TCRdb keeps in-frame clones, though not all of them. The table lists under 40,000 clones, 70% to 80% of them singletons, with about 5.8% in the top ten. The CDR3 sequence is 12 residues long. Germline values: CDR1 SGHRS, CDR2 YFSETQ. Trimming took off 2 bases at V and 5 bases at J, with 7 bases between the two ends. Note on this clone: No antigen is known for it.

Single viable CD3+CD4+CD8-CD45RO+ cells were sorted as the memory CD4+ T cells. Donors' CMV status reflects serum IgG against pp150, pp28, p38, p52. Total CD4+ T cells were enriched by CD4 positive selection. General study results and limits: Repertoires predicted CMV serostatus with median bootstrapped AUC of approximately 0.94. Suggested: most of the CMV-linked TCR signature lies in CD4+ memory cells.

The sample was memory CD4+ T cells from blood. This TCR derives from an adult in good health and CMV-seropositive. The chain is built from TRBV5-1 and TRBJ2-5; D call uncertain. The CDR3 loop is CASSFNSETQYF. CDR3 coding DNA: TGCGCCAGCAGCTTTAACTCGGAGACCCAGTACTTC.